This T cell receptor beta chain emerged from a study of blood T cell repertoires in COVID-19. Assay: immunoSEQ multiplex PCR; the TCRdb copy retains only in-frame clones and omits some. Among over 200,000 clones listed, over 70% were seen once. Per germline, CDR1 SNHLY and CDR2 FYNNEI. Unmatched junction bases numbered 11, after V lost 5 bases and J lost 7 bases. The CDR3 spans 16 residues. The chain combines TRBV2 with TRBJ2-1; 10 bases match TRBD2. Sequenced: PBMCs or T cells enriched from blood (not recorded which). The sequence was obtained from a woman in her twenties or thirties who had been exposed to COVID-19. CDR3 in DNA: TGTGCCAGCAGTAAAACGGGACTAGCGAGGTGGAATGAGCAGTTCTTC. Protein product: CASSKTGLARWNEQFF.